The 19 T cell receptor beta chains below all came from one sample that was sequenced in a study of cytomegalovirus exposure and HLA in healthy donors. The primer mix had 60 Vbeta and 13 Jbeta primers. TCRdb keeps only in-frame clones here, not all; method: immunoSEQ multiplex PCR. The sample shows over 110,000 clones, roughly 74% of them seen only once. The sequencing input was PBMCs. The origin of the receptors is a woman aged 40 to 50 in good health and CMV-seropositive.

The genes are TRBV19 and TRBJ2-1; the match to TRBD2 covers 7 bases. The CDR3 extends over 15 amino acids. V was pared by 2 bases and J by 2 bases, with 3 bases of the junction left unmatched. CDR1 and CDR2 from the germline V gene are LNHDA and SQIVND (reference sequence). The CDR3 reads CASSILSGTYNEQFF. CDR3 nucleotides: TGTGCCAGTAGTATACTCAGCGGGACCTACAATGAGCAGTTCTTC.

V gene TRBV7-8 combines with J gene TRBJ2-1; perhaps TRBD2 as D (6 bases). V lost 7 bases, J lost 5 bases, and 15 bases lay in between. The CDR3 has 14 residues. Germline CDR1 is SGHVS and CDR2 is FQNEAQ. The CDR3 reads CASTPPGLHNEQFF. The CDR3 DNA follows: TGTGCCAGCACCCCGCCGGGACTGCACAATGAGCAGTTCTTC.

The chain has TRBV11-2 and TRBJ2-7; 12 nucleotides align to TRBD2. The CDR3 totals 14 residues. In germline, CDR1 is SGHAT, CDR2 FQNNGV. V shed 5 bases and J 5 bases; nucleotides not matched to a gene: 4. CDR3 sequence (DNA): TGTGCCAGCAGCCTAGCGGGAGGGTCAAACGAGCAGTACTTC. Protein: CASSLAGGSNEQYF. The complete variable domain, with remaining parts taken from reference TRBV11-2 and TRBJ2-7, reads EAGVAQSPRYKIIEKRQSVAFWCNPISGHATLYWYQQILGQGPKLLIQFQNNGVVDDSQLPKDRFSAERLKGVDSTLKIQPAKLEDSAVYLCASSLAGGSNEQYFGPGTRLTVT.

V and J are TRBV5-1 and TRBJ2-3, with 9 bases lining up with TRBD1. CDR1 and CDR2 (germline): SGHRS, YFSETQ. The CDR3 is made up of 14 amino acids. V was clipped by 6 bases and J by 3 bases; unmatched bases: 5. CDR3 residues: CASTLGQGTDTQYF. DNA of the CDR3: TGCGCCAGCACACTGGGACAGGGAACAGATACGCAGTATTTT.

This rearrangement joins TRBV7-8 to TRBJ2-7; 7 nucleotides agree with TRBD1. Trimming took 3 bases from V and 2 from J; bases not matched to a gene: 10. The CDR3 length is 16 residues. CDR1 SGHVS and CDR2 FQNEAQ come from the germline V gene. In DNA, the CDR3 is TGTGCCAGCAGCTTCGGACGTAACAGGGGAACCTACGAGCAGTACTTC. The encoded protein is CASSFGRNRGTYEQYF. Using reference TRBV7-8 and TRBJ2-7 for the parts outside the CDR3, the full variable domain is GAGVSQSPRYKVAKRGQDVALRCDPISGHVSLFWYQQALGQGPEFLTYFQNEAQLDKSGLPSDRFFAERPEGSVSTLKIQRTQQEDSAVYLCASSFGRNRGTYEQYFGPGTRLTVT.

The chain employs TRBV19 and TRBJ2-7; 7 nucleotides match TRBD2. With V trimmed by 6 bases and J by 3 bases, 8 bases remained unmatched. This CDR3 has 14 residues. Per germline, CDR1 LNHDA and CDR2 SQIVND (reference sequence). In nucleotides, the CDR3 is TGTGCCAGTAGGGTTGCTAGCGGACACTACGAGCAGTACTTC. Its protein product is CASRVASGHYEQYF.

This chain links TRBV2 with TRBJ1-5, with 10 bases aligning to TRBD1. The CDR3 sequence is 15 residues long. V lost 5 bases and J lost 3; bases outside the gene matches: 4. CDR1 SNHLY and CDR2 FYNNEI come from the germline V gene. The CDR3 reads CASSPGTGDNQPQHF. CDR3 sequence (DNA): TGTGCCAGCAGTCCCGGGACAGGGGACAATCAGCCCCAGCATTTT.

V is TRBV4-2 and J is TRBJ2-3; 8 bases align to TRBD2. There are 15 residues in the CDR3. Trimming at V came to 5 bases and at J to 1 base, leaving 5 bases not matched to a gene. CDR1 is LGHNA, CDR2 YNFKEQ, per germline. In nucleotides, the CDR3 is TGTGCCAGCAGCGAACCCGGGGGGGGCACAGATACGCAGTATTTT. It specifies CASSEPGGGTDTQYF.

The V call is TRBV7-9, the J call TRBJ2-2; 9 bases line up with TRBD2. Germline-derived CDR1 and CDR2 are SEHNR and FQNEAQ (reference sequence). The trim removed 1 base at V and 0 bases at J, leaving 3 bases unmatched. This CDR3 spans 17 amino acids. CDR3 in DNA: TGTGCCAGCAGCTTAGGTAGCGGGAGCCCGAACACCGGGGAGCTGTTTTTT. Amino acid sequence: CASSLGSGSPNTGELFF.

This chain joins TRBV7-2 and TRBJ1-1, with D maybe TRBD1 (6 bases). Germline CDR1 and CDR2: SGHTA and FQGNSA. Trimming removed 5 bases at V and 4 bases at J, with 14 bases between. The CDR3 length is 14 residues. CDR3 region: CASSLGGGGTEAFF. In DNA, the CDR3 is TGTGCCAGCAGCCTAGGTGGGGGCGGCACTGAAGCTTTCTTT.

As concerns this clone: No DNA is shown, since the ends of the CDR3 on it are uncertain; the CDR3 is the one TCRdb lists. The V gene is TRBV7-5, the J gene TRBJ2-6; the table names TRBD1, a call not compared with the DNA. TRBV7-5 is a known pseudogene. Both ends counted, the CDR3 spans 20 residues. The CDR3 loop reads CARSFVGQGISSTGANVLTF.

This sequence joins TRBV19 and TRBJ2-7, with 7 bases fitting TRBD2. J was trimmed by 4 bases and V by 5 bases; bases with no gene match: 5. Germline values: CDR1 LNHDA, CDR2 SQIVND (reference sequence). CDR3 length: 13 amino acids. The CDR3 reads CASSGQGGYEQYF. CDR3 in DNA: TGTGCCAGTAGTGGCCAGGGAGGGTACGAGCAGTACTTC.

The chain is built from TRBV11-2 and TRBJ2-2; the match to TRBD1 covers 9 bases. J gave up 5 bases and V 5 bases, and 12 bases lay outside the gene matches. CDR1 is SGHAT and CDR2 is FQNNGV in the germline V gene. The CDR3 has 17 residues. Here the CDR3 DNA reads TGTGCCAGCAGCCTTCGGGAACAGGGGGCGCTGACCGGGGAGCTGTTTTTT. Its translation: CASSLREQGALTGELFF.

The V call is TRBV5-1, the J call TRBJ2-7; a possible D gene is TRBD1 (6 bases). Trimming removed 8 bases from V and 0 bases from J, with 12 bases in between. CDR3 length: 13 amino acids. Germline values: CDR1 SGHRS, CDR2 YFSETQ. CDR3 protein: CASMRGNSYEQYF. CDR3 coding DNA: TGCGCCAGTATGAGGGGGAACTCCTACGAGCAGTACTTC.

This chain connects TRBV2 to TRBJ2-1; 8 bases agree with TRBD2. CDR1 and CDR2 (germline): SNHLY, FYNNEI. This CDR3 contains 13 residues. Unmatched junction bases numbered 8, after V lost 7 bases and J lost 9 bases. The CDR3 DNA is TGTGCCAGCAAACAGACTAGCGTACTTGAGCAGTTCTTC. It specifies CASKQTSVLEQFF. The full variable domain, in which reference TRBV2 and TRBJ2-1 provide the parts outside the CDR3, is EPEVTQTPSHQVTQMGQEVILRCVPISNHLYFYWYRQILGQKVEFLVSFYNNEISEKSEIFDDQFSVERPDGSNFTLKIRSTKLEDSAMYFCASKQTSVLEQFFGPGTRLTVL.

The chain couples TRBV5-6 to TRBJ2-1, with 7 bases matching TRBD1. The CDR3 loop spans 18 amino acids. The J segment lost 7 bases and the V segment lost 2 bases, leaving 18 bases of the junction unmatched. CDR1 and CDR2 from the germline V gene are SGHDT and YYEEEE. The CDR3 sequence is CASSLGGAGDSERNEQFF. The CDR3 DNA is TGTGCCAGCAGCTTAGGGGGCGCTGGGGACAGTGAAAGGAATGAGCAGTTCTTC.

This chain uses TRBV2 with TRBJ2-1, with a possible D match to TRBD1 (6 bases). There are 14 residues in the CDR3. Trimming took 4 bases from V and 4 from J, leaving 11 bases between them. In germline, CDR1 is SNHLY, CDR2 FYNNEI. CDR3 sequence: CASSARDTYNEQFF. The CDR3 coding sequence is TGTGCCAGCAGTGCCCGGGACACATACAATGAGCAGTTCTTC.

The chain links TRBV30 to TRBJ2-3; TRBD2 agrees at 14 bases. V lost 3 bases, J lost 1 base, and 0 bases stayed unmatched. CDR1 is GTSNPN and CDR2 is SVGIG in the germline V gene (reference sequence). The CDR3 extends over 15 amino acids. In DNA form, the CDR3 reads TGTGCCTGGAGGGGACTAGCGGGAGGCACAGATACGCAGTATTTT. Protein: CAWRGLAGGTDTQYF.

The J gene is TRBJ2-3, the V gene TRBV11-3; TRBD1 aligns across 7 bases. Germline CDR1 is SGHNT and CDR2 is YENEEA. This CDR3 has 13 amino acids. V lost 5 bases, J lost 4 bases, and 3 bases stayed unmatched. The CDR3 loop is CASSAGQADTQYF. The CDR3 coding sequence is TGTGCCAGCAGCGCTGGACAGGCAGATACGCAGTATTTT.